Shown below are 12 T cell receptor beta chains from a single sample sequenced in a study of cytomegalovirus exposure and HLA in healthy donors. PCR primers comprised 60 Vbeta and 13 Jbeta primers. The assay was immunoSEQ multiplex PCR, and TCRdb's table has in-frame clones only and misses some. The table has approximately 150,000 clones, over 65% seen once. Material for sequencing was PBMCs. Receptors were obtained from a woman in her 30s in good health and CMV-seropositive.

The chain recombines TRBV7-3 with TRBJ2-3, with a tentative D call TRBD2 (6 bases). This CDR3 has 15 residues. The V and J ends lost 1 base and 0 bases respectively, with 8 bases between them. From germline, CDR1 is SGHTA and CDR2 FQGTGA. The CDR3 nucleotides read TGTGCCAGCAGCTTAATTGGGGGGAGCACAGATACGCAGTATTTT. Its translation: CASSLIGGSTDTQYF.

This clone showed up just a few times. The V call is TRBV5-3, the J call TRBJ2-7; 8 nucleotides agree with TRBD1. TRBV5-3 is noted as an ORF with a role that remains uncertain. There are 18 residues in the CDR3. V lost 4 bases to trimming and J lost 6 bases; unmatched junction nucleotides: 21. The CDR3 reads CARSPFRFGTGGATEQYF. For the CDR3, the DNA is TGTGCCAGAAGCCCTTTCCGCTTTGGAACAGGGGGTGCGACCGAGCAGTACTTC.

The chain recombines TRBV29-1 with TRBJ2-3; 7 positions match TRBD2. The CDR3 is 14 residues long. The J segment lost 0 bases and the V segment lost 2 bases, leaving 2 bases of the junction unmatched. Per the germline V gene, CDR1 is SQVTM and CDR2 is ANQGSEA. CDR3: CSVESGVSTDTQYF. The DNA for the CDR3 is TGCAGCGTTGAAAGCGGGGTGAGCACAGATACGCAGTATTTT.

This sequence joins TRBV5-1 and TRBJ2-1; TRBD2 matches 11 bases. Germline loops: CDR1 SGHRS, CDR2 YFSETQ. The V segment lost 6 bases and the J segment 5 bases; nucleotides outside the gene matches: 4. This CDR3 is built from 14 residues. The DNA of the CDR3 is TGCGCCAGCAATGTAGCGGGAGGGAACAATGAGCAGTTCTTC. It yields the protein CASNVAGGNNEQFF.

This clone has just a few counts. The rearrangement links TRBV28 to TRBJ1-4, with D tentatively TRBD1 (5 bases). V lost 7 bases and J lost 8, with 14 bases in between. This CDR3 contains 13 residues. Looked up from germline, CDR1 is MDHEN and CDR2 is SYDVKM. The CDR3 nucleotides read TGTGCCAGCAAAGGGGCAGCGAGGGAAAAACTGTTTTTT. Translation: CASKGAAREKLFF. The whole variable domain, filled in from reference TRBV28 and TRBJ1-4, reads DVKVTQSSRYLVKRTGEKVFLECVQDMDHENMFWYRQDPGLGLRLIYFSYDVKMKEKGDIPEGYSVSREKKERFSLILESASTNQTSMYLCASKGAAREKLFFGSGTQLSVL.

The genes are TRBV4-1 and TRBJ2-5, with a tentative D call TRBD1 (6 bases). Trimming left V 3 bases short and J 5 bases short, with 19 bases between. The CDR3 is made up of 16 amino acids. Germline-derived CDR1 and CDR2 are MGHRA and YSYEKL. The CDR3 loop is CASSHRGGAGEETQYF. For the CDR3, the DNA is TGCGCCAGCAGCCACCGAGGGGGAGCAGGTGAGGAGACCCAGTACTTC.

The gene calls are TRBV7-3 and TRBJ2-3; TRBD2 matches at 8 bases. J gave up 0 bases and V 4 bases, and 6 bases lay outside the gene matches. The CDR3 loop spans 16 amino acids. Per the germline V gene, CDR1 is SGHTA and CDR2 is FQGTGA. CDR3 coding DNA: TGTGCCAGCAGCTACCAGCCGGGAGGGAGCACAGATACGCAGTATTTT. Residues: CASSYQPGGSTDTQYF.

This sequence joins TRBV5-5 and TRBJ1-2; perhaps TRBD1 as D (5 bases). Trimming removed 0 bases from V and 4 bases from J, with 13 bases in between. The CDR3 covers 15 residues. The V gene's germline CDR1 is SGHKS and CDR2 YYEKEE (reference sequence). CDR3 amino acids: CASSLAGGDGYGYTF. CDR3 sequence (DNA): TGTGCCAGCAGCTTGGCAGGCGGGGACGGCTATGGCTACACCTTC.

This chain connects TRBV4-3 to TRBJ1-1, with D maybe TRBD1 (5 bases). Germline CDR1 LGHNA, CDR2 YSLEER. CDR3 length: 15 residues. V was pared by 1 base and J by 4 bases, with 13 bases between. DNA for the CDR3: TGCGCCAGCAGCCAAGCTTTTCAGGGATCCACTGAAGCTTTCTTT. Translation: CASSQAFQGSTEAFF.

A few counts support this clone. The chain recombines TRBV6-1 with TRBJ1-5, with D perhaps matching TRBD1 (5 bases). The CDR3 has 15 amino acids. Between the trimmed V and J ends, which lost 1 base and 7 bases, there was a span of 14 bases. CDR1 is MNHNS, CDR2 SASEGT, per germline. The chain's CDR3 is CASSEGSGLYQPQHF. In DNA, the CDR3 is TGTGCCAGCAGTGAAGGGTCAGGGTTATACCAGCCCCAGCATTTT.

V usage is TRBV27 and J usage is TRBJ1-1; D is unclear. The CDR3 loop spans 12 amino acids. V gave up 5 bases and J gave up 11 bases, with 15 bases separating them. Per germline, CDR1 MNHEY and CDR2 SMNVEV (reference sequence). The CDR3: CASSEAGREAFF. The CDR3 coding sequence is TGTGCCAGCAGTGAGGCAGGCCGGGAGGCTTTCTTT.

The gene calls are TRBV19 and TRBJ1-2; TRBD1 agrees at 7 bases. The V gene's germline CDR1 is LNHDA and CDR2 SQIVND (reference sequence). The trim removed 4 bases at V and 2 bases at J, leaving 10 bases unmatched. The CDR3 loop spans 16 amino acids. CDR3 protein: CASSTQIPTGNYGYTF. For the CDR3, the DNA is TGTGCCAGTAGTACCCAGATACCGACAGGGAACTATGGCTACACCTTC.